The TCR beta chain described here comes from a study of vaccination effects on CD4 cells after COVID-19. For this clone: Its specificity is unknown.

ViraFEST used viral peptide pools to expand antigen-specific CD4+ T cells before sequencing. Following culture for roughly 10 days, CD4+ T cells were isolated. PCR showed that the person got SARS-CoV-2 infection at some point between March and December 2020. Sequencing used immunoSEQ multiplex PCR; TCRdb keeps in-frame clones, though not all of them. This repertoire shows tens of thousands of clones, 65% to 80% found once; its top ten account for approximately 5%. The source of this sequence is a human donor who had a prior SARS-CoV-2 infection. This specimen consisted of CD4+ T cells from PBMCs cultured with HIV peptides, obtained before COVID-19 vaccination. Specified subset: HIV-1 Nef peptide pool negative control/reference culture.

The CDR3 is CASSFLGQGLSWGTEAFF. The CDR3 region has the DNA TGTGCCAGCAGTTTTTTGGGACAGGGGCTCTCTTGGGGCACTGAAGCTTTCTTT. The chain recombines TRBV28 with TRBJ1-1, with TRBD1 identical over 10 bases. The V gene's germline CDR1 is MDHEN and CDR2 SYDVKM. With V trimmed by 3 bases and J by 4 bases, 14 bases remained unmatched. There are 18 residues in the CDR3.